Here is one T cell receptor beta chain with its context. Its antigen remains unknown. PCR amplification relied on 60 Vbeta primers (plus 13 Jbeta primers). Here immunoSEQ multiplex PCR was the method, and the copy in TCRdb shows in-frame clones only, minus some. The sample includes 150,000 to 200,000 clones, roughly 85% of them seen just once. The sample is drawn from a study of cytomegalovirus exposure and HLA in healthy donors. On the study more broadly: Around 80 million unique TCR sequences came from HLA-typed donors in an early release.

The study, taken as a whole, reports: Versus the roughly 700-donor mean, an Asian-associated ancestry cluster reportedly showed fewer N-insertions in a later analysis.

V gave up 1 base and J gave up 7 bases, with 11 bases separating them. The length of the CDR3 is 13 residues. Germline CDR1 and CDR2: SEHNR and FQNEAQ (reference sequence). Material: PBMCs. V and J are TRBV7-9 and TRBJ2-7; D is perhaps TRBD2 (5 bases). The TCR was taken from a woman aged 50 to 60 in good health and CMV-seronegative. CDR3: CASSLVAPGEQYF. CDR3 in DNA: TGTGCCAGCAGCTTAGTGGCCCCGGGGGAGCAGTACTTC.